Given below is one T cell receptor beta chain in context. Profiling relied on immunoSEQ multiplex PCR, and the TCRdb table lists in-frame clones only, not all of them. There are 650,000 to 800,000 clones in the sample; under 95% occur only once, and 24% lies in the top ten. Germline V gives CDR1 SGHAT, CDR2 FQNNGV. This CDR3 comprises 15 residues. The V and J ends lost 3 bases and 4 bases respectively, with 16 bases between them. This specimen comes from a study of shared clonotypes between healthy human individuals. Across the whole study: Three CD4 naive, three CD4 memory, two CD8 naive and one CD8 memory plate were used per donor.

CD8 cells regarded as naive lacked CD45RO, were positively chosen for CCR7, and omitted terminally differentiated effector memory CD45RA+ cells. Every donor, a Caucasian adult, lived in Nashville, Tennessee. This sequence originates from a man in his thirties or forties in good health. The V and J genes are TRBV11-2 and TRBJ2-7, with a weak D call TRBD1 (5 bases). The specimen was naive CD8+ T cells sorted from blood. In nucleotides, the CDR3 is TGTGCCAGCAGCTTTACCCGGACACCCTTTTACGAGCAGTACTTC. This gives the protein CASSFTRTPFYEQYF.